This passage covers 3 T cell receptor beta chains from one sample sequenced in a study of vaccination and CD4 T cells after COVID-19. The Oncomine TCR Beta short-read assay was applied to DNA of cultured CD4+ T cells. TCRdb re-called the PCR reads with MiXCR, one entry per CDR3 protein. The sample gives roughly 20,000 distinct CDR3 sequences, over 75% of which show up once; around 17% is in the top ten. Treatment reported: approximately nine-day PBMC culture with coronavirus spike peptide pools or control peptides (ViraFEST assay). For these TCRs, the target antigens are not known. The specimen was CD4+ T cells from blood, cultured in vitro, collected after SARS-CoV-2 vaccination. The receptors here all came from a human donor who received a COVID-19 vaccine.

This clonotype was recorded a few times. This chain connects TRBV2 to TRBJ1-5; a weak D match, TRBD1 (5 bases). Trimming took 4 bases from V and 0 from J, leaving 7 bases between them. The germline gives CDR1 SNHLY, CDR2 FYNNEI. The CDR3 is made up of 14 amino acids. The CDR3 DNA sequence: TGTGCCAGCAGTGGACAGTATAGCAATCAGCCCCAGCATTTT. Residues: CASSGQYSNQPQHF.

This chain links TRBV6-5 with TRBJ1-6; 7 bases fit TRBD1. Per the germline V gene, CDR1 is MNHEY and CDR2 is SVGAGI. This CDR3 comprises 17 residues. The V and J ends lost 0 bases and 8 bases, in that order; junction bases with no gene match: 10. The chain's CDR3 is CASSYSTPQGVYSPLHF. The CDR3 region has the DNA TGTGCCAGCAGTTACTCGACGCCCCAGGGGGTATATTCACCCCTCCACTTT.

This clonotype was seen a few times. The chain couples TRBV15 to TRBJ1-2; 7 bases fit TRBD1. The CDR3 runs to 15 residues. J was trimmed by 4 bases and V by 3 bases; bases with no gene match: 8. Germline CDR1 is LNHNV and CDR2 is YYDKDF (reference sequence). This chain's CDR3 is CATSRGKGAVYGYTF. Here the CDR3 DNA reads TGTGCCACCAGCAGGGGGAAGGGGGCTGTCTATGGCTACACCTTC.